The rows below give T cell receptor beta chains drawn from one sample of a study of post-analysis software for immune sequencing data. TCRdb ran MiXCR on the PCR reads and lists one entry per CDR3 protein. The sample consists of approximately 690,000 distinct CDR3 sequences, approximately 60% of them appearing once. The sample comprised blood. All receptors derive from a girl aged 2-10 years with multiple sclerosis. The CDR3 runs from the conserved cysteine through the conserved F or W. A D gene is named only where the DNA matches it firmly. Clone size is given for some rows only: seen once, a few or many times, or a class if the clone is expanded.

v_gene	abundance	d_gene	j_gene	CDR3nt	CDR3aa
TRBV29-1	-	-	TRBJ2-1	TGCAGCGCGAGACAGAGATATGAGCAGTTCTTC	CSARQRYEQFF
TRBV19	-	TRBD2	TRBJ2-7	TGTGCCAGTAGTTCCCCTCATATAACTAGCGGGATATCCTACGAGCAGTACTTC	CASSSPHITSGISYEQYF
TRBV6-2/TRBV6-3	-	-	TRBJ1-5	TGTGCCAGCACCTACATAAACCCCACAGGGACCGCTTATCAGCCCCAGCATTTT	CASTYINPTGTAYQPQHF
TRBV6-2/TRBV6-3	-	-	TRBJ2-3	TGTGCCAGCAGTTCCTTTCGCTGGACAGATACGCAGTATTTT	CASSSFRWTDTQYF
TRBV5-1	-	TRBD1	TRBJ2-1	TGCGCCAGCGCGGCAGGGGGCTTCGAGCAGTTCTTC	CASAAGGFEQFF
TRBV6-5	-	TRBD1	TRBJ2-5	TGTGCCAGCAGTTTTCGACAGGGGGGGACCCAGTACTTC	CASSFRQGGTQYF
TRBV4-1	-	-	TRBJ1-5	TGCGCCAGCAGCCAAGAATTTAGCCTCAATCAGCCCCAGCATTTT	CASSQEFSLNQPQHF
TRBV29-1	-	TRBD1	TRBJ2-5	TGCAGCGTCGCGCCACAGGGGATGGAGACCCAGTACTTC	CSVAPQGMETQYF
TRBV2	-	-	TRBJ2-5	TGTGCCAGCAGGACCTCCAGAGAAGAGACCCAGTACTTC	CASRTSREETQYF
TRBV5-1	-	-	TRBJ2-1	TGCGCCAGCAGCGGAGGGGTGGGTAGCAATGAGCAGTTCTTC	CASSGGVGSNEQFF
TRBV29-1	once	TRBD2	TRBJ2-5	TGCAGCGTTAAGAATCCCGGAGTCCCGATAGCGGGAGAGGTTCGGGAGACCCAGTACTTC	CSVKNPGVPIAGEVRETQYF
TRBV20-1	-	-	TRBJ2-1	TGCAGTGCTAGTTTCGTCGGGACACTATTCTACAATGAGCAGTTCTTC	CSASFVGTLFYNEQFF
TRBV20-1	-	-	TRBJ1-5	TGCAGTGCTAGTCAGGGAGATCAGCCCCAGCATTTT	CSASQGDQPQHF
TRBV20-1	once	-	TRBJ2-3	TGCAGTGCTAGAATCTCAGGGGCTGTTTTCACAGATACGCAGTATTTT	CSARISGAVFTDTQYF
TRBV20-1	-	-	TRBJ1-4	TGCAGTGCTTTAAACAGGGTGGGAGAAAAACTGTTTTTT	CSALNRVGEKLFF
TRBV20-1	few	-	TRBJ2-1	TGCAGTGCTAGAGGGGATTCCGGGGCTTGGTTGAATGAGCAGTTCTTC	CSARGDSGAWLNEQFF
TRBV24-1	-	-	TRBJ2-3	TGTGCCACCAGTGACCGTAGTAGCACAGATACGCAGTATTTT	CATSDRSSTDTQYF
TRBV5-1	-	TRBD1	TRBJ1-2	TGCGCCAGCAGCCCGGAACCGGGACAGTTTGGCTACACCTTC	CASSPEPGQFGYTF
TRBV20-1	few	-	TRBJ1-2	TGCAGTGCTTCCCCGGGTGGCTACACCTTC	CSASPGGYTF
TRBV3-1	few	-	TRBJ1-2	TGTGCCAGCAGCCAAGGAAAATTGATGTACACCTTC	CASSQGKLMYTF
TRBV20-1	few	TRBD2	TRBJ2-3	TGCAGTGCTAGAGATTGGCTAGCGGGAGCAGATACGCAGTATTTT	CSARDWLAGADTQYF
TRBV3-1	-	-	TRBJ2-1	TGTGCCAGCAGCCAAGTGGCGAGCTCCTACAATGAGCAGTTCTTC	CASSQVASSYNEQFF
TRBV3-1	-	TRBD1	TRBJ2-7	TGTGCCAGCAGCCCCGTTACGGATGGACAGGGGTACGAGCAGTACTTC	CASSPVTDGQGYEQYF
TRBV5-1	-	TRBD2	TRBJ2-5	TGCGCCAGCAGCCCCGTAGCGGGGGAAGAGACCCAGTACTTC	CASSPVAGEETQYF
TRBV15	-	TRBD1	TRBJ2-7	TGTGCCGCCAGCAGAGAGGCAGGGGGCGAGCAGTACTTC	CAASREAGGEQYF
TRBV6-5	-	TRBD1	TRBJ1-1	TGTGCCAGCAGGGGACAGGGGATGAACACTGAAGCTTTCTTT	CASRGQGMNTEAFF
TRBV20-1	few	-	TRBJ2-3	TGCAGTGGCCTCAGGGGGGGACGAGCTAGCACAGATACGCAGTATTTT	CSGLRGGRASTDTQYF
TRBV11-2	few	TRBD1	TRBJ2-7	TGTGCCAGCAGCACCGGGACAGGGGGCTATTACGAGCAGTACTTC	CASSTGTGGYYEQYF
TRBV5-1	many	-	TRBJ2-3	TGTGCCAGCAGTTCCACAGATACGCAGTATTTT	CASSSTDTQYF
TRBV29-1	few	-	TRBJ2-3	TGCAGCGTTGAAGTGGGTGGGCCACTGGGTACGCAGTATTTT	CSVEVGGPLGTQYF
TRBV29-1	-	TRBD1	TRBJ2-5	TGCAGCGTTGAGGCGACAGGGGCGAGCGAGACCCAGTACTTC	CSVEATGASETQYF
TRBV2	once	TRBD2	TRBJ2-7	TGTGCCAGCAGTGAAGCAGGCGGGAGTGCCTACGAGCAGTACTTC	CASSEAGGSAYEQYF
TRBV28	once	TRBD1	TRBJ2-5	TGTGCCAGCAGTCCACTAGGACAGGGGTTAGAGACCCAGTACTTC	CASSPLGQGLETQYF
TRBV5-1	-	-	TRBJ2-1	TGCGCCAGCAGGCAGCATACTAGCTCCTACAATGAGCAGTTCTTC	CASRQHTSSYNEQFF
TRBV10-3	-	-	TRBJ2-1	TGTGCCATCAGTGAAGAGAGGGTAGCGTCCTACAATGAGCAGTTCTTC	CAISEERVASYNEQFF
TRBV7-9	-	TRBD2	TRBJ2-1	TGTGCCAGCAGCCCCCGGGGAGGGAGGCTGAATGAGCAGTTCTTC	CASSPRGGRLNEQFF
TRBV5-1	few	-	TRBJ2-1	TGCGCCAGCAGCTTGGCGGGTCTCTCATCACAGAACAATGAGCAGTTCTTC	CASSLAGLSSQNNEQFF
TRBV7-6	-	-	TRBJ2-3	TGTGCCAGCAGCTTAGCGAAAGGGGCGGCGGGCGCAGATACGCAGTATTTT	CASSLAKGAAGADTQYF
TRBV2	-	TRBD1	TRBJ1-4	TGTGCCAGCAGTGAAATTGGGACAGGGGTTGAAAAACTGTTTTTT	CASSEIGTGVEKLFF
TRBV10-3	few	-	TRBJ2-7	TGTGCCATCAGTGAAGCGACCGAATCCTACGAGCAGTACTTC	CAISEATESYEQYF
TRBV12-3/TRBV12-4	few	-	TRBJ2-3	TGTGCCAGCAGACCTGTGAGGTATATCACAGATACGCAGTATTTT	CASRPVRYITDTQYF